This T cell receptor (beta chain) was identified in a study of CD8+CD57+ T cells in acquired aplastic anemia. Study-wide results and limits: Common to patients and controls were twenty-nine CD8+ CDR3 sequences. No significant difference in CD8+ Simpson's diversity was found between patients and controls.

V shed 6 bases and J 1 base; nucleotides not matched to a gene: 3. CDR1 LNHDA and CDR2 SQIVND come from the germline V gene (reference sequence). The CDR3 totals 14 residues. Patients chosen for sequencing had CD8+CD57+ cells that had expanded, as shown by flow cytometry. Every patient was diagnosed with severe acquired aplastic anemia. Blood samples were obtained from patients who had received no prior therapy. For CDR3 and TCR beta VDJ profiling, genomic DNA was the template used. TCRdb itself ran the reads through MiXCR, one entry per CDR3 protein. Altogether some 170,000 distinct CDR3 sequences are present, around half being singletons, with the ten largest covering under 1.2%. In regard to this clonotype: The antigen remains unidentified.

The TCR was taken from a human donor with aplastic anemia. The rearrangement joins TRBV19 to TRBJ2-5; 9 positions match TRBD2. Sequences were obtained from sorted CD4+, CD8+, or CD8+CD57+ T cells (not recorded which) from PBMCs. The CDR3 loop reads CASSKTSGQETQYF. The DNA for the CDR3 is TGTGCCAGTAGCAAGACTAGCGGCCAAGAGACCCAGTACTTC. Looking up the rest from reference TRBV19 and TRBJ2-5 gives the full variable domain: DGGITQSPKYLFRKEGQNVTLSCEQNLNHDAMYWYRQDPGQGLRLIYYSQIVNDFQKGDIAEGYSVSREKKESFPLTVTSAQKNPTAFYLCASSKTSGQETQYFGPGTRLLVL.